The rows below give T cell receptor beta chains drawn from one sample of a study of shared clonotypes between healthy human individuals. The repertoire was sequenced with immunoSEQ multiplex PCR; TCRdb's copy has only in-frame clones and lacks some. This sample has millions of clones, with 85% to 95% found just once. The material sequenced was naive CD8+ T cells from PBMCs. The origin of the receptors is a man aged 18 to 30 in good health. Some clones in this sample may be carry-over from other donors' samples. CDR3s include the opening cysteine and the closing phenylalanine or tryptophan. Each record gives: J gene, clone size, V gene, D gene, CDR3 DNA, CDR3 protein. A D gene is named only where the DNA matches it firmly. For some rows the clone size is stated as once, few or many, or as a class when expanded; others skip it.

J: TRBJ2-7
size: few
V: TRBV13
D: TRBD2
DNA: TGTGCCTCCCGACTAGCGGGAGAGACCGATGGCGAGCAGTACTTC
CDR3: CASRLAGETDGEQYF

J: TRBJ2-2
size: .
V: TRBV19
D: TRBD1
DNA: TGTGCCAGTAGCGGACGGGACAGGGGAGTCACCGGGGAGCTGTTTTTT
CDR3: CASSGRDRGVTGELFF

J: TRBJ1-1
size: .
V: TRBV27
D: TRBD1
DNA: TGTGCCAGCAGTTATAATCCGGGGGGGACAGCTGAAGCTTTCTTT
CDR3: CASSYNPGGTAEAFF

J: TRBJ2-3
size: .
V: TRBV27
D: .
DNA: TGTGCCAGCAGTCCCGCGGGTCCCACAGATACGCAGTATTTT
CDR3: CASSPAGPTDTQYF

J: TRBJ2-7
size: .
V: TRBV27
D: TRBD1
DNA: TGTGCCAGCAGTTTATGGGGGACAGCAATCTACGAGCAGTACTTC
CDR3: CASSLWGTAIYEQYF

J: TRBJ1-3
size: .
V: TRBV28
D: .
DNA: TGTGCCAGCAGCCAAGGGGTCATCTCTGGAAACACCATATATTTT
CDR3: CASSQGVISGNTIYF

J: TRBJ2-7
size: .
V: TRBV28
D: TRBD2
DNA: TGTGCCAGCAGTGTTCGAGCGGGAGCGCCCACCTACGAGCAGTACTTC
CDR3: CASSVRAGAPTYEQYF

J: TRBJ2-1
size: .
V: TRBV27
D: .
DNA: TGTGCCAGCAGTTTGGGGGGCACAGGAGCCTACAATGAGCAGTTCTTC
CDR3: CASSLGGTGAYNEQFF

J: TRBJ2-1
size: .
V: TRBV7-8
D: TRBD2
DNA: TGTGCCAGCAGCTTATTCCTCGGGACTAGCGGGAGGGCCCTCAATGAGCAGTTCTTC
CDR3: CASSLFLGTSGRALNEQFF

J: TRBJ2-3
size: .
V: TRBV6-4
D: .
DNA: TGTGCCAGCAGCAGCGGGACAGGAGCGGCAGATACGCAGTATTTT
CDR3: CASSSGTGAADTQYF

J: TRBJ2-7
size: .
V: TRBV11-2
D: .
DNA: TGTGCCAGCAGCTTAGGAGGGAGGACCCTCTACGAGCAGTACTTC
CDR3: CASSLGGRTLYEQYF

J: TRBJ1-2
size: .
V: TRBV6-1
D: TRBD1
DNA: TGTGCCAGCAGTGAAGCGGGACCGTGGCAGGGGGCAGTCAACTATGGCTACACCTTC
CDR3: CASSEAGPWQGAVNYGYTF

J: TRBJ2-1
size: .
V: TRBV6-6
D: .
DNA: TGTGCCAGCAGTTACTGGGCAAGAGGGCTGGGCAATGAGCAGTTCTTC
CDR3: CASSYWARGLGNEQFF

J: TRBJ2-3
size: .
V: TRBV27
D: .
DNA: TGTGCCAGCAGTACACCGTATGATCTACAGGGACGCACAGATACGCAGTATTTT
CDR3: CASSTPYDLQGRTDTQYF

J: TRBJ1-1
size: .
V: TRBV5-6
D: .
DNA: TGTGCCAGCAGCTTAATTATCCGAACTGAAGCTTTCTTT
CDR3: CASSLIIRTEAFF

J: TRBJ2-7
size: .
V: TRBV4-1
D: .
DNA: TGCGCCAGCAGCCAAGATTTCAGGGAGGTCGAGCAGTACTTC
CDR3: CASSQDFREVEQYF

J: TRBJ2-3
size: once
V: TRBV7-9
D: TRBD2
DNA: TGTGCCAGCAGCCCAAGACTAGCGGGAGGGAGGTCAGATACGCAGTATTTT
CDR3: CASSPRLAGGRSDTQYF

J: TRBJ2-5
size: .
V: TRBV30
D: .
DNA: TGTGCCTGGAGTGTACGTGATTGGGAGACCCAGTACTTC
CDR3: CAWSVRDWETQYF

J: TRBJ1-2
size: .
V: TRBV27
D: .
DNA: TGTGCCAGCAGTTTACGAGCGGGGGGACTCTATGGCTACACCTTC
CDR3: CASSLRAGGLYGYTF

J: TRBJ1-2
size: .
V: TRBV19
D: .
DNA: TGTGCCAGTAGTCCGAGTGTGTATGGCTACACCTTC
CDR3: CASSPSVYGYTF

J: TRBJ2-1
size: .
V: TRBV27
D: .
DNA: TGTGCCAGCAGTCCCTCACTAGTCCCTTACAATGAGCAGTTCTTC
CDR3: CASSPSLVPYNEQFF

J: TRBJ2-1
size: few
V: TRBV19
D: .
DNA: TGTGCCAGTAGTATGTTATACAATGAGCAGTTCTTC
CDR3: CASSMLYNEQFF

J: TRBJ2-3
size: .
V: TRBV6-5
D: .
DNA: TGTGCCAGCAGTTGGGGGAGGCAGGCCACAGATACGCAGTATTTT
CDR3: CASSWGRQATDTQYF

J: TRBJ2-7
size: .
V: TRBV27
D: .
DNA: TGTGCCAGCAGTTCCAGGGCTTGGTACGAGCAGTACTTC
CDR3: CASSSRAWYEQYF

J: TRBJ1-5
size: .
V: TRBV2
D: .
DNA: TGTGCCAGCAGTGTGGGCAGCTCAGGGGATACTCAGCCCCAGCATTTT
CDR3: CASSVGSSGDTQPQHF

J: TRBJ1-1
size: .
V: TRBV10-3
D: TRBD1
DNA: TGTGCCATCAGTGACCCGGGACAGGGGGCGCCGAGGACTGAAGCTTTCTTT
CDR3: CAISDPGQGAPRTEAFF

J: TRBJ2-1
size: .
V: TRBV4-1
D: .
DNA: TGCGCCAGCAGCCAAGCCTCACTCGGGTTGGGGGGAAATGAGCAGTTCTTC
CDR3: CASSQASLGLGGNEQFF

J: TRBJ2-7
size: .
V: TRBV7-9
D: .
DNA: TGTGCCAGCACCTCGGGACCCATCTACGAGCAGTACTTC
CDR3: CASTSGPIYEQYF

J: TRBJ2-1
size: .
V: TRBV27
D: TRBD2
DNA: TGTGCCAGCAGTTTATCAGCGGGGTCCGCTTACAATGAGCAGTTCTTC
CDR3: CASSLSAGSAYNEQFF

J: TRBJ2-2
size: few
V: TRBV27
D: .
DNA: TGTGCCAGCAGTCCTTGGACTTACACCGGGGAGCTGTTTTTT
CDR3: CASSPWTYTGELFF

J: TRBJ2-5
size: .
V: TRBV27
D: .
DNA: TGTGCCAGCAGTTTATGGGGGCCACAAGAGACCCAGTACTTC
CDR3: CASSLWGPQETQYF

J: TRBJ2-3
size: .
V: TRBV27
D: TRBD1
DNA: TGTGCCAGCAGTTTAATCGGGACAGGTACATCAGATACGCAGTATTTT
CDR3: CASSLIGTGTSDTQYF